Here is one T cell receptor (beta chain) with its context. J was trimmed by 4 bases and V by 0 bases; bases with no gene match: 4. The CDR3 is made up of 15 amino acids. CDR1 and CDR2 (germline): SSHAT, FNYEAQ (reference sequence). Someone with COVID-19 had been met by exposed participants within 2 weeks before study entry. The data derive from a study of blood T cell repertoires in COVID-19. Study-wide background: From the United States, Italy and Spain came samples of acute and convalescent COVID-19. In each case, the material was cDNA or gDNA derived from T cells, B-cell-depleted T cells, or PBMCs.

The assay was immunoSEQ multiplex PCR, and TCRdb's table has in-frame clones only and misses some. This table has some 150,000 clones, 84% appearing once. The genes are TRBV7-7 and TRBJ2-3; TRBD1 agrees at 7 bases. Input material: PBMCs or T cells enriched from blood (not recorded which). This sequence was found in a woman aged 50 to 60 who had been exposed to COVID-19. CDR3 in amino acids: CASSLAGGVADTQYF. DNA for the CDR3: TGTGCCAGCAGCTTAGCAGGGGGCGTCGCAGATACGCAGTATTTT.